This T cell receptor (beta chain) was observed in a study of cytotoxic CD8 clonotypes in ibrutinib-treated CLL. Here immunoSEQ multiplex PCR was the method, and the copy in TCRdb shows in-frame clones only, minus some. The data contain about 300,000 clones, around 69% of them singletons. General study findings and limits: The study sampled sustained-remission and progressing patients at different times.

Germline CDR1 reads SGDLS; CDR2 reads YYNGEE. Losses at the gene ends were 3 bases for V and 9 bases for J; bases not matched to a gene: 10. CDR3 length: 15 residues. Comment on this clone: Its specificity is not known.

This sequence originates from a human donor with chronic lymphocytic leukemia. The chain has TRBV9 and TRBJ2-7, with 12 bases that match TRBD1. This material consisted of PBMCs, taken at disease progression, from a patient treated with ibrutinib. Here the CDR3 DNA reads TGTGCCAGCAGCGGGCCGGGACAGGGGGCTGGTGGGCAGTACTTC. Protein product: CASSGPGQGAGGQYF.